The 31 T cell receptor beta chains given below trace back to one sample, sequenced in a study of blood T cell repertoires in COVID-19. Method: immunoSEQ multiplex PCR; TCRdb's copy keeps in-frame clones and lacks some. The table has roughly 200,000 clones, approximately 90% seen once; the top ten hold about 6.2%. The specimen was peripheral blood. The receptors come from a man aged 55-75 years who had recovered from COVID-19.

This clone was recorded a few times. This chain links TRBV6-5 with TRBJ2-7; 8 bases line up with TRBD1. The CDR3 contains 14 residues. J was trimmed by 0 bases and V by 6 bases; bases with no gene match: 4. Germline V gives CDR1 MNHEY, CDR2 SVGAGI. This chain's CDR3 is CASRPTGASYEQYF. The DNA of the CDR3 is TGTGCCAGCAGGCCGACAGGGGCCTCCTACGAGCAGTACTTC.

The chain has TRBV7-2 and TRBJ2-2, with D perhaps matching TRBD1 (6 bases). Trimming removed 3 bases at V and 14 bases at J, with 10 bases between. The CDR3 spans 11 residues. Germline values: CDR1 SGHTA, CDR2 FQGNSA. The CDR3 spells CASSFTGRLFF. The DNA of the CDR3 is TGTGCCAGCAGCTTTACAGGGCGACTGTTTTTT.

This chain connects TRBV6-5 to TRBJ1-4; perhaps TRBD1 as D (6 bases). V gave up 2 bases and J gave up 7 bases, with 17 bases separating them. The CDR3 covers 16 residues. CDR1 and CDR2 (germline): MNHEY, SVGAGI. This CDR3 is CASSYGDTSGGEKLFF. The CDR3, as DNA: TGTGCCAGCAGTTACGGGGACACCTCGGGGGGTGAAAAACTGTTTTTT.

The chain uses TRBV10-2 and TRBJ1-5; maybe TRBD1 (5 bases). V was trimmed by 0 bases and J by 9 bases, leaving 12 bases between them. There are 14 residues in the CDR3. The germline gives CDR1 WSHSY, CDR2 SAAADI. The CDR3 here is CASSESMGGSPQHF. CDR3 DNA sequence: TGCGCCAGCAGTGAGTCTATGGGGGGATCGCCCCAGCATTTT.

V gene TRBV6-5 combines with J gene TRBJ2-7, with 9 bases identical to TRBD1. The CDR3 is made up of 13 amino acids. V lost 1 base and J lost 8; bases outside the gene matches: 3. Looked up from germline, CDR1 is MNHEY and CDR2 is SVGAGI. The CDR3 sequence is CASSYYDRGKQYF. The CDR3 DNA reads TGTGCCAGCAGTTACTACGACAGGGGGAAGCAGTACTTC.

The rearrangement joins TRBV6-1 to TRBJ1-2; a weak D match, TRBD1 (6 bases). CDR3 length: 14 amino acids. V lost 2 bases and J 8 bases, leaving 15 bases between the germline ends. Germline CDR1 reads MNHNS; CDR2 reads SASEGT. The CDR3 sequence: CASSEFTGNMGYTF. The CDR3 DNA follows: TGTGCCAGCAGTGAATTCACAGGGAATATGGGCTACACCTTC.

V gene TRBV11-2 combines with J gene TRBJ2-2; D gene uncertain. Germline V gene lookup returns CDR1 SGHAT and CDR2 FQNNGV. Trimming pared 3 bases from V and 7 bases from J, leaving 6 bases between. The CDR3 contains 12 residues. The CDR3 here is CASSLGVGELFF. In DNA, the CDR3 is TGTGCCAGCAGCTTGGGCGTCGGGGAGCTGTTTTTT.

The chain employs TRBV6-4 and TRBJ2-2, with D perhaps matching TRBD2 (6 bases). There are 14 residues in the CDR3. The ends were cut back, 0 bases at V and 5 bases at J, with 7 bases in the middle. Germline V lookup: CDR1 MRHNA, CDR2 SNTAGT. Here the CDR3 DNA reads TGTGCCAGCAGTGACTCCGGGAGTACCGGGGAGCTGTTTTTT. Protein sequence: CASSDSGSTGELFF.

The V call is TRBV6-5, the J call TRBJ2-1; 7 bases align to TRBD1. There are 15 residues in the CDR3. J lost 6 bases, V lost 7 bases, and 12 bases had no gene match. CDR1 MNHEY and CDR2 SVGAGI come from the germline V gene. DNA for the CDR3: TGTGCCAGCAAAACCCGGGACAGAGGCCCCAATGAGCAGTTCTTC. This codes for CASKTRDRGPNEQFF.

This sequence joins TRBV30 and TRBJ1-2, with 9 bases fitting TRBD1. The CDR3 covers 16 residues. The germline CDR1 and CDR2 sequences are GTSNPN and SVGIG (reference sequence). Trimming at V came to 2 bases and at J to 2 bases, leaving 9 bases not matched to a gene. The CDR3 reads CAWSTPGTGLNYGYTF. The CDR3, as DNA: TGTGCCTGGAGTACCCCCGGGACAGGGTTAAACTATGGCTACACCTTC.

The count of this clone is one. This chain connects TRBV6-5 to TRBJ1-5; D is perhaps TRBD1 (6 bases). V lost 0 bases, J lost 9 bases, and 15 bases lay in between. Germline V gene data show CDR1 as MNHEY and CDR2 as SVGAGI. The CDR3 covers 15 residues. CDR3 in amino acids: CASSYSKDSFLPQHF. In DNA form, the CDR3 reads TGTGCCAGCAGTTACTCGAAGGACAGCTTCCTGCCCCAGCATTTT.

J is TRBJ2-7 and V is TRBV14, with D perhaps matching TRBD2 (6 bases). Trimming pared 8 bases from V and 2 bases from J, leaving 19 bases between. The CDR3 runs to 15 residues. Germline V gene sequence: CDR1 SGHDN, CDR2 FVKESK. The CDR3 DNA follows: TGTGCCAGCCGCCTCGGGGGATTAGGGGCCTACGAGCAGTACTTC. This sequence encodes CASRLGGLGAYEQYF.

The V and J genes are TRBV6-1 and TRBJ1-2; D unresolved. The CDR3 loop spans 17 amino acids. The V end lost 3 bases, the J end lost 4 bases, and 21 bases lay between the germline ends. Germline V gene data show CDR1 as MNHNS and CDR2 as SASEGT. CDR3 sequence reads: CASSDPTTNRVSYGYTF. For the CDR3, the DNA is TGTGCCAGCAGTGATCCTACTACTAACCGGGTCAGCTATGGCTACACCTTC.

This clone was seen a handful of times. CDR3 coding DNA: TGTGCCAGCAGTTACAGGGGATACCGTAATGAAAAACTGTTTTTT. It is translated as CASSYRGYRNEKLFF. J is TRBJ1-4 and V is TRBV6-6; D possibly corresponds to TRBD1 (5 bases). The V end lost 2 bases, the J end lost 4 bases, and 11 bases lay between the germline ends. The CDR3 runs 15 residues. The germline CDR1 and CDR2 sequences are MNHNY and SVGAGI (reference sequence).

The chain joins TRBV9 to TRBJ1-6, with 7 bases matching TRBD1. With V trimmed by 5 bases and J by 3 bases, 8 bases remained unmatched. Germline V gives CDR1 SGDLS, CDR2 YYNGEE. This CDR3 is built from 16 residues. Here the CDR3 DNA reads TGTGCCAGCAGTGGCGACAGGGCCCTCTATAATTCACCCCTCCACTTT. Protein product: CASSGDRALYNSPLHF. The full variable domain, in which reference TRBV9 and TRBJ1-6 provide the parts outside the CDR3, is DSGVTQTPKHLITATGQRVTLRCSPRSGDLSVYWYQQSLDQGLQFLIQYYNGEERAKGNILERFSAQQFPDLHSELNLSSLELGDSALYFCASSGDRALYNSPLHFGNGTRLTVT.

This chain links TRBV4-1 with TRBJ1-2, with D possibly matching TRBD1 (5 bases). This CDR3 contains 15 residues. V lost 0 bases to trimming and J lost 8 bases, with 16 bases between them. Per the germline V gene, CDR1 is MGHRA and CDR2 is YSYEKL. The CDR3 DNA reads as TGCGCCAGCAGCCAAGAGGAGGGGAGAAGGGACGGCTACACCTTC. Residues: CASSQEEGRRDGYTF.

The genes are TRBV7-9 and TRBJ2-7, with 10 bases aligning to TRBD1. Germline loops: CDR1 SEHNR, CDR2 FQNEAQ (reference sequence). J lost 3 bases, V lost 3 bases, and 2 bases had no gene match. The CDR3 consists of 14 residues. CDR3 in amino acids: CASSFGTGVYEQYF. In DNA, the CDR3 is TGTGCCAGCAGCTTTGGGACAGGGGTCTACGAGCAGTACTTC.

The V call is TRBV7-6, the J call TRBJ2-7; 11 nucleotides align to TRBD2. The CDR3 runs 18 residues. The V gene end was trimmed by 7 bases and the J gene end by 7 bases; junction bases not matched to a gene: 21. Germline CDR1 is SGHVS and CDR2 is FNYEAQ. CDR3 sequence: CASNVGLAGGTLLREQYF. The CDR3 coding sequence is TGTGCCAGCAACGTAGGGCTAGCGGGAGGAACCCTCCTACGGGAGCAGTACTTC. The entire variable domain, with the rest obtained from reference TRBV7-6 and TRBJ2-7, is as follows: GAGVSQSPRYKVTKRGQDVALRCDPISGHVSLYWYRQALGQGPEFLTYFNYEAQQDKSGLPNDRFSAERPEGSISTLTIQRTEQRDSAMYRCASNVGLAGGTLLREQYFGPGTRLTVT.

This chain connects TRBV10-3 to TRBJ1-3; 10 bases are a match to TRBD1. V lost 7 bases and J lost 6; bases outside the gene matches: 3. CDR3 size: 13 residues. From germline, CDR1 is ENHRY and CDR2 SYGVKD. Here the CDR3 reads CAIKGQGENTIYF. The CDR3 DNA is TGTGCCATCAAAGGACAGGGGGAAAACACCATATATTTT.

This clone was counted a few times. The rearrangement uses TRBV7-3 and TRBJ1-5, with 7 bases identical to TRBD1. The J segment lost 4 bases and the V segment lost 0 bases, leaving 12 bases of the junction unmatched. This CDR3 is 18 amino acids long. In germline, CDR1 is SGHTA, CDR2 FQGTGA. The CDR3 nucleotides are TGTGCCAGCAGCTTAACGGGGGTAAGGGACAGTAAAAATCAGCCCCAGCATTTT. It translates to CASSLTGVRDSKNQPQHF.

Only a few counts were recorded for this clone. The chain combines TRBV28 with TRBJ2-1; TRBD2 matches 8 bases. Germline V gives CDR1 MDHEN, CDR2 SYDVKM. With 6 bases clipped from V and 0 bases from J, the junction kept 4 bases outside the gene matches. This CDR3 has 15 amino acids. The CDR3 coding sequence is TGTGCCAGCAGGCCCGGGACTAGCTCCTACAATGAGCAGTTCTTC. Amino acid sequence: CASRPGTSSYNEQFF.

This clone was recorded once. The J gene is TRBJ1-2, the V gene TRBV5-1; 8 nucleotides align to TRBD1. This CDR3 region has 15 residues. J was trimmed by 7 bases and V by 4 bases; bases with no gene match: 12. CDR1 is SGHRS and CDR2 is YFSETQ in the germline V gene. The CDR3 coding sequence is TGCGCCAGCAGCCAGGAAGGAAGGACAGGGTCTGGCTACACCTTC. Residues: CASSQEGRTGSGYTF.

This chain joins TRBV6-5 and TRBJ1-1, with 7 nucleotides matching TRBD1. The CDR3 totals 13 residues. V dropped 6 bases and J dropped 6; count of bases not matched to a gene: 7. Germline values: CDR1 MNHEY, CDR2 SVGAGI. The CDR3 spells CASRATGSPEAFF. The CDR3 nucleotides are TGTGCCAGCAGGGCGACAGGGAGCCCTGAAGCTTTCTTT.

The chain links TRBV5-8 to TRBJ2-7; D perhaps matches TRBD2 (5 bases). V was trimmed by 2 bases and J by 0 bases, leaving 12 bases between them. The CDR3 is 15 amino acids. Germline V CDR1 and CDR2: SGHTS, YDEGEE. CDR3 in amino acids: CASSFSDRSSYEQYF. The CDR3 DNA sequence: TGTGCCAGCAGCTTTAGCGACCGGAGCTCCTACGAGCAGTACTTC.

This chain links TRBV30 with TRBJ1-1; no clear D. CDR3 size: 13 residues. Germline-derived CDR1 and CDR2 are GTSNPN and SVGIG (reference sequence). V was pared by 7 bases and J by 1 base, with 13 bases between. CDR3 DNA sequence: TGTGCCTCTAGCGGACTATCGAACACTGAAGCTTTCTTT. Translated, it gives CASSGLSNTEAFF.

The CDR3 sequence: CASSQASPLNAGGLYEQYF. DNA for the CDR3: TGTGCCAGCAGCCAAGCGTCCCCCCTTAATGCGGGAGGGCTCTACGAGCAGTACTTC. The chain recombines TRBV3-1 (or the pseudogene TRBV3-2) with TRBJ2-7; TRBD2 matches 9 bases. Trimming took 1 base from V and 3 from J; bases not matched to a gene: 16. Germline CDR1 and CDR2: LGHDT and YNNKEL (reference sequence). The CDR3 consists of 19 residues.

As DNA, the CDR3 is TGTGCCAGCATCCACGGGGGGGCAGAGGCCTACGAGCAGTACTTC. This codes for CASIHGGAEAYEQYF. The V gene is TRBV7-9, the J gene TRBJ2-7; 8 nucleotides line up with TRBD2. Germline V lookup: CDR1 SEHNR, CDR2 FQNEAQ (reference sequence). The CDR3 consists of 15 residues. V shed 7 bases and J 2 bases; nucleotides not matched to a gene: 10.

The DNA for the CDR3 is TGTGCCAGCAGCTTAGAGTTCGGGGGGAGGGGCTATGGCTACACCTTC. Its protein product is CASSLEFGGRGYGYTF. The J gene is TRBJ1-2, the V gene TRBV7-2; weak D call: TRBD1 (5 bases). The CDR3 consists of 16 residues. Germline loops: CDR1 SGHTA, CDR2 FQGNSA. With 1 base removed from V and 4 bases from J, the gap between germline ends came to 16 bases.

This clone was counted once. The chain links TRBV10-3 to TRBJ2-2, with 10 bases matching TRBD1. Germline CDR1 is ENHRY and CDR2 is SYGVKD. J was trimmed by 7 bases and V by 6 bases; bases with no gene match: 8. This CDR3 is 15 amino acids long. CDR3 residues: CAIRGGTGDNGELFF. For the CDR3, the DNA is TGTGCCATCAGGGGCGGGACAGGGGATAACGGGGAGCTGTTTTTT.

The chain carries TRBV11-2 and TRBJ2-3; D remains unclear. CDR1 and CDR2 (germline): SGHAT, FQNNGV. Between the trimmed V and J ends, which lost 2 bases and 1 base, there was a span of 4 bases. The CDR3 consists of 13 residues. The CDR3 is CASSLRGTDTQYF. CDR3 in DNA: TGTGCCAGCAGCTTACGGGGCACAGATACGCAGTATTTT.

J is TRBJ2-2 and V is TRBV9; possibly TRBD1 for D (6 bases). The length of the CDR3 is 15 residues. Per the germline V gene, CDR1 is SGDLS and CDR2 is YYNGEE. The ends were cut back, 0 bases at V and 3 bases at J, with 9 bases in the middle. CDR3 nucleotides: TGTGCCAGCAGCGTAGCAGGGACATACACCGGGGAGCTGTTTTTT. Translated: CASSVAGTYTGELFF.